These 2 T cell receptor beta chains were all obtained from the same sample, sequenced in a study of cytomegalovirus exposure and HLA in healthy donors. Sequencing was performed with immunoSEQ multiplex PCR; in TCRdb, only in-frame clones are kept and a portion is missing. The table lists 160,000 or so clones, around 89% of them singletons. Sequencing was carried out using PBMCs. Receptors were obtained from a man aged 18-30 years in good health and CMV-seronegative.

The V gene is TRBV5-8, the J gene TRBJ1-3, with D uncertain. Germline CDR1 is SGHTS and CDR2 is YDEGEE. This CDR3 comprises 15 residues. The V end lost 0 bases, the J end lost 2 bases, and 9 bases lay between the germline ends. The CDR3 loop reads CASSLAVGPGNTIYF. CDR3 sequence (DNA): TGTGCCAGCAGCTTGGCCGTTGGGCCTGGAAACACCATATATTTT. The full variable domain, in which reference TRBV5-8 and TRBJ1-3 provide the parts outside the CDR3, is EAGVTQSPTHLIKTRGQQATLRCSPISGHTSVYWYQQALGLGLQFLLWYDEGEERNRGNFPPRFSGRQFPNYSSELNVNALELEDSALYLCASSLAVGPGNTIYFGEGSWLTVV.

V usage is TRBV9 and J usage is TRBJ2-7; the match to TRBD2 covers 10 bases. Germline V lookup: CDR1 SGDLS, CDR2 YYNGEE. The CDR3 runs to 15 residues. The trim removed 2 bases at V and 2 bases at J, leaving 4 bases unmatched. CDR3 loop: CASSVGAGGPYEQYF. The CDR3 coding sequence is TGTGCCAGCAGCGTCGGAGCGGGAGGGCCCTACGAGCAGTACTTC.